The 20 T cell receptor beta chains listed next were all sequenced from one sample in a study of Ad26.COV2.S vaccination and SARS-CoV-2 variants. Profiled with immunoSEQ multiplex PCR; TCRdb holds only in-frame clones, not every one. The data hold around 300,000 clones, with approximately 86% observed a single time. Treatment specified: roughly 19 received Ad26.COV2.S at low or high dose, single or two shots; several received placebo; per-sample allocation not given. Specimen acquisition occurred on day 63 following the initial vaccine or placebo injection. The sequences come from peripheral blood, collected in a trial of Ad26.COV2.S vaccine versus placebo. The receptors were sampled from a person aged 18 to 59 who received the Ad26.COV2.S COVID-19 vaccine or a placebo.

The J gene is TRBJ2-1, the V gene TRBV3-1 (or the pseudogene TRBV3-2), with TRBD2 matching over 7 bases. Trimming took 0 bases from V and 4 from J; bases not matched to a gene: 18. The germline V gene encodes CDR1 LGHDT and CDR2 YNNKEL (reference sequence). This CDR3 comprises 20 residues. The CDR3 coding sequence is TGTGCCAGCAGCCAAGACACTCGGGCAGCTAGCGGAGGGGATTACAATGAGCAGTTCTTC. This translates into CASSQDTRAASGGDYNEQFF.

The rearrangement uses TRBV5-4 and TRBJ1-6; D gene uncertain. Germline V gene data show CDR1 as SGHNT and CDR2 as YYREEE (reference sequence). This CDR3 has 13 amino acids. V was trimmed by 3 bases and J by 13 bases, leaving 14 bases between them. The CDR3: CASSSFAGEPLHF. The CDR3 region has the DNA TGTGCCAGCAGCTCCTTTGCCGGTGAGCCCCTCCACTTT. Full variable domain (missing parts from reference TRBV5-4 and TRBJ1-6): ETGVTQSPTHLIKTRGQQVTLRCSSQSGHNTVSWYQQALGQGPQFIFQYYREEENGRGNFPPRFSGLQFPNYSSELNVNALELDDSALYLCASSSFAGEPLHFGNGTRLTVT.

This clone was recorded a few times. The rearrangement links TRBV5-6 to TRBJ1-6; D possibly corresponds to TRBD1 (6 bases). The CDR3 contains 18 residues. V lost 1 base, J lost 1 base, and 15 bases lay in between. Germline V CDR1 and CDR2: SGHDT, YYEEEE. The CDR3 nucleotides read TGTGCCAGCAGCTTGCTTAAGGGACAAGGGTCCTATAATTCACCCCTCCACTTT. Its translation: CASSLLKGQGSYNSPLHF. Full variable domain (remainder filled in from reference TRBV5-6 and TRBJ1-6): DAGVTQSPTHLIKTRGQQVTLRCSPKSGHDTVSWYQQALGQGPQFIFQYYEEEERQRGNFPDRFSGHQFPNYSSELNVNALLLGDSALYLCASSLLKGQGSYNSPLHFGNGTRLTVT.

This clone was seen only a few times. The junction departs from germline at one end; a sequencing error may be responsible. V is TRBV7-7 and J is TRBJ2-5; D is ambiguous. This CDR3 is built from 15 residues. Germline lookup yields CDR1 SSHAT and CDR2 FNYEAQ (reference sequence). Here the CDR3 reads CASSLGRAQQETQYF. CDR3 nucleotides: TGTGCTAGCAGCTTAGGACGGGCCCAGCAAGAGACCCAGTACTTC.

The genes are TRBV19 and TRBJ2-3; D is ambiguous. Germline assignment: CDR1 LNHDA and CDR2 SQIVND (reference sequence). The V and J ends lost 9 bases and 1 base respectively, with 8 bases between them. The CDR3 is 12 residues long. CDR3 in amino acids: CASAWGTDTQYF. CDR3 nucleotides: TGTGCCAGCGCCTGGGGCACAGATACGCAGTATTTT. Variable domain in full (rest from reference TRBV19 and TRBJ2-3): DGGITQSPKYLFRKEGQNVTLSCEQNLNHDAMYWYRQDPGQGLRLIYYSQIVNDFQKGDIAEGYSVSREKKESFPLTVTSAQKNPTAFYLCASAWGTDTQYFGPGTRLTVL.

About this clone: This CDR3 is also generated by other DNA sequences in the sample. V is TRBV18 and J is TRBJ1-1, with unresolved D. The ends were cut back, 4 bases at V and 0 bases at J, with 6 bases in the middle. Germline CDR1 KGHSH, CDR2 LQKENI. This CDR3 contains 13 residues. The CDR3 region has the DNA TGTGCCAGCTCACGGGGTCTGAACACTGAAGCTTTCTTT. Its protein is CASSRGLNTEAFF.

The V call is TRBV7-9, the J call TRBJ1-4; D might be TRBD1 (5 bases). The V end lost 5 bases, the J end lost 0 bases, and 10 bases lay between the germline ends. The CDR3 contains 15 residues. Germline V CDR1 and CDR2: SEHNR, FQNEAQ (reference sequence). The CDR3 bases are TGTGCCAGCAGCGTCTGGGGGACAACTAATGAAAAACTGTTTTTT. Protein: CASSVWGTTNEKLFF.

The chain has TRBV6-2 or TRBV6-3 and TRBJ1-2; no reliable D call. CDR3 length: 13 amino acids. Germline assignment: CDR1 MNHEY and CDR2 SVGEGT. Trimming removed 5 bases from V and 4 bases from J, with 11 bases in between. CDR3 coding DNA: TGTGCCAGCAGTCTGGACGGATTCTATGGCTACACCTTC. Amino acids: CASSLDGFYGYTF.

The chain couples TRBV28 to TRBJ1-5, with a tentative D call TRBD1 (6 bases). Germline CDR1 reads MDHEN; CDR2 reads SYDVKM. V was pared by 8 bases and J by 3 bases, with 17 bases between. The CDR3 runs 15 residues. The CDR3 coding sequence is TGTGCCAGCCGAAATGGGGGCAGGACCAATCAGCCCCAGCATTTT. This codes for CASRNGGRTNQPQHF.

This chain links TRBV4-3 with TRBJ2-7; the D gene could be TRBD1 or TRBD2 (5 bases each). The V and J ends lost 0 bases and 6 bases respectively, with 12 bases between them. This CDR3 contains 14 residues. CDR1 and CDR2 from the germline V gene are LGHNA and YSLEER. The CDR3 bases are TGCGCCAGCAGCCAAGACATGAAGGGACCCGAGCAGTACTTC. As protein: CASSQDMKGPEQYF.

CDR3 coding DNA: TGTGCCAGCAAGGAGAAGTTGCACTATAATTCACCCCTCCACTTT. It encodes CASKEKLHYNSPLHF. The chain carries TRBV27 and TRBJ1-6; D gene uncertain. V lost 7 bases to trimming and J lost 3 bases, with 13 bases between them. The length of the CDR3 is 15 residues. Germline-derived CDR1 and CDR2 are MNHEY and SMNVEV (reference sequence).

The chain is built from TRBV28 and TRBJ2-7, with 8 positions matching TRBD2. J was trimmed by 3 bases and V by 5 bases; bases with no gene match: 9. The CDR3 contains 15 residues. CDR1 MDHEN and CDR2 SYDVKM come from the germline V gene. CDR3 coding DNA: TGTGCCAGCAGTGGGGCAGCGGGGGCGTACTACGAGCAGTACTTC. This gives the protein CASSGAAGAYYEQYF.

V usage is TRBV6-2 or TRBV6-3 and J usage is TRBJ1-2, with D unresolved. The germline CDR1 and CDR2 sequences are MNHEY and SVGEGT. Trimming stripped 0 bases from V and 4 bases from J, with 12 bases between. The length of the CDR3 is 15 residues. The CDR3: CASSYSAGNTYGYTF. In DNA, the CDR3 is TGTGCCAGCAGTTACTCGGCCGGGAATACCTATGGCTACACCTTC.

This clone appeared a single time. The rearrangement links TRBV5-1 to TRBJ1-4, with D maybe TRBD1 (5 bases). In germline, CDR1 is SGHRS, CDR2 YFSETQ. The length of the CDR3 is 15 residues. The V end was cut by 1 base, the J end by 0 bases, with 7 bases between. The CDR3 bases are TGCGCCAGCAGCTTGCAGGGTGCAACTAATGAAAAACTGTTTTTT. It encodes CASSLQGATNEKLFF.

The J gene is TRBJ2-1, the V gene TRBV20-1; no clear D gene. The CDR3 is 13 residues long. Germline CDR1 is DFQATT and CDR2 is SNEGSKA (reference sequence). V shed 3 bases and J shed 7 bases, with 13 bases lying between them. CDR3 protein: CSASAPRVNEQFF. The CDR3 DNA reads TGCAGTGCTAGTGCTCCTAGGGTAAATGAGCAGTTCTTC.

The rearrangement links TRBV4-2 to TRBJ1-4; perhaps TRBD1 as D (5 bases). CDR1 is LGHNA, CDR2 YNFKEQ, per germline. This CDR3 spans 16 amino acids. V lost 5 bases and J 4 bases, leaving 17 bases between the germline ends. The CDR3 is CASSATGGGSNEKLFF. The CDR3 DNA reads TGTGCCAGCAGCGCTACCGGGGGGGGGAGTAATGAAAAACTGTTTTTT.

The CDR3 DNA reads TGTGCCAGCAGTAAAGACAGCTTCGCCGCGAACACCGGGGAGCTGTTTTTT. Its translation is CASSKDSFAANTGELFF. The chain couples TRBV27 to TRBJ2-2; D is possibly TRBD1 (5 bases). Germline-derived CDR1 and CDR2 are MNHEY and SMNVEV (reference sequence). The CDR3 runs to 17 residues. Trimming shortened V by 5 bases and J by 0 bases, and 16 bases separated the two germline ends.

V usage is TRBV7-2 and J usage is TRBJ2-7, with 8 bases matching TRBD2. Germline V lookup: CDR1 SGHTA, CDR2 FQGNSA. With V trimmed by 5 bases and J by 2 bases, 11 bases remained unmatched. CDR3 length equals 16 residues. The CDR3 sequence is CASSRRTSGLTYEQYF. For the CDR3, the DNA is TGTGCCAGCAGCCGCCGAACTAGCGGCTTAACCTACGAGCAGTACTTC.

The chain employs TRBV5-1 and TRBJ2-1; D is undetermined. CDR1 is SGHRS, CDR2 YFSETQ, per germline. The CDR3 totals 13 residues. Trimming stripped 3 bases from V and 2 bases from J, with 6 bases between. As DNA, the CDR3 is TGCGCCAGCAGCTCGGACCCCTACAATGAGCAGTTCTTC. Translated, it gives CASSSDPYNEQFF.

The chain uses TRBV28 and TRBJ1-1, with 7 positions matching TRBD1. V lost 5 bases, J lost 2 bases, and 8 bases stayed unmatched. The CDR3 covers 15 residues. The germline V gene has CDR1 MDHEN and CDR2 SYDVKM. Here the CDR3 DNA reads TGTGCCAGCAGTCCCCTGGGGACAGCTAACACTGAAGCTTTCTTT. The encoded protein is CASSPLGTANTEAFF.